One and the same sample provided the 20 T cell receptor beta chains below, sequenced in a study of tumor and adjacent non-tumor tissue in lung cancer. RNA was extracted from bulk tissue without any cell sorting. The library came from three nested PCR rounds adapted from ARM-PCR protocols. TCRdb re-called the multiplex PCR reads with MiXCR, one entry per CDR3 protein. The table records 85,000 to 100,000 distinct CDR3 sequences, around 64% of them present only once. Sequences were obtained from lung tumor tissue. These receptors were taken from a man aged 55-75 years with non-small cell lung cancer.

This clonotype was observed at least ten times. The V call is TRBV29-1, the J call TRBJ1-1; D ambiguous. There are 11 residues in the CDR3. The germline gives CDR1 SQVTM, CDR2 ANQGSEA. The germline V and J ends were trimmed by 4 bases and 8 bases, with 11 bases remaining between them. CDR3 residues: CSVGFQKEAFF. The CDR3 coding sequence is TGCAGCGTTGGATTTCAAAAGGAAGCTTTCTTT.

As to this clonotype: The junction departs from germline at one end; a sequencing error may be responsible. CDR3 DNA: TGTACCAGCAGTTATCGTTTCTCAGGCACAGATACGCAGTATTTT. This translates into CTSSYRFSGTDTQYF. V gene TRBV6-5 combines with J gene TRBJ2-3; no reliable D call. The CDR3 length is 15 residues. Per germline, CDR1 MNHEY and CDR2 SVGAGI.

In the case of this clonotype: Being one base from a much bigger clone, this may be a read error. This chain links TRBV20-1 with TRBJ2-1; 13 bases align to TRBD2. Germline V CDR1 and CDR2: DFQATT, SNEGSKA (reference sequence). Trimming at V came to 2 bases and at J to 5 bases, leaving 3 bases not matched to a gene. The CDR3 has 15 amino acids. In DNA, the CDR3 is TGCAGTGCTAGACGGGGACTAGCGGGAAACAATGAGCAGTTCTTC. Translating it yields CSARRGLAGNNEQFF.

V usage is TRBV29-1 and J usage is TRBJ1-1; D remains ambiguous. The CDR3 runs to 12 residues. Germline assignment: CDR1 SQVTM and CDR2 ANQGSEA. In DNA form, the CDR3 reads TGCAGTACAGCCTGGGCGAATACTGAAGCTTTCTTT. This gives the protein CSTAWANTEAFF.

The CDR3 DNA reads TGTGCCACCAGCACCCAGAGACAGGGGAACTATGGCTACACCTTC. Translating it yields CATSTQRQGNYGYTF. The rearrangement links TRBV15 to TRBJ1-2; 8 positions match TRBD1. The CDR3 runs 15 residues. V was clipped by 4 bases and J by 2 bases; unmatched bases: 6. Germline CDR1 is LNHNV and CDR2 is YYDKDF (reference sequence).

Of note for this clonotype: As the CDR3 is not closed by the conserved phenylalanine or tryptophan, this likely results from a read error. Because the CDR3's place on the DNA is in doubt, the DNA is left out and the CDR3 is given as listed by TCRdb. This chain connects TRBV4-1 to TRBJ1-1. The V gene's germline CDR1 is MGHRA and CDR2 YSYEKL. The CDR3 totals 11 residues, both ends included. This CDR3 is CANSQGTEALI.

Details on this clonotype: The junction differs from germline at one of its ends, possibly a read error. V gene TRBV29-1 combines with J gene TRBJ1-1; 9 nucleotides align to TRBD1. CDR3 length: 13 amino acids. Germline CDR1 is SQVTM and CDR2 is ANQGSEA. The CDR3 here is CIIPGTGNTEAFF. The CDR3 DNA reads TGCATCATTCCTGGGACAGGGAACACCGAAGCTTTCTTT.

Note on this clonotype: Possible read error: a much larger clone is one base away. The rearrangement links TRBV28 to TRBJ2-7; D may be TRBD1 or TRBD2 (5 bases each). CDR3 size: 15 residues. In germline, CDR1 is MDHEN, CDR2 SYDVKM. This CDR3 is CASSPPGTQSYKQYF. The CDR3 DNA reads TGTGCCAGCAGCCCACCCGGGACCCAAAGCTACAAGCAGTACTTC.

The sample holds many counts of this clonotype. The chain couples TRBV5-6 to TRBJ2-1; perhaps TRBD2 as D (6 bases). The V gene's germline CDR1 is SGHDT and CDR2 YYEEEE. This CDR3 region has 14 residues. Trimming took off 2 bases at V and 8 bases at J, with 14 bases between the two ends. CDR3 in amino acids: CASSLITSWDEQFF. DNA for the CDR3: TGTGCCAGCAGCTTAATTACTAGCTGGGATGAGCAGTTCTTC.

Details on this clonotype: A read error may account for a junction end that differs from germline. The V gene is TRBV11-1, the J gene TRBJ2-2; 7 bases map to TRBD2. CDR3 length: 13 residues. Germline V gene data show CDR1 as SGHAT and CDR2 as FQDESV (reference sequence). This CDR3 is CAISLKLSGELFF. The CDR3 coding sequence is TGTGCCATTAGCTTAAAGTTAAGCGGGGAACTGTTTTTT.

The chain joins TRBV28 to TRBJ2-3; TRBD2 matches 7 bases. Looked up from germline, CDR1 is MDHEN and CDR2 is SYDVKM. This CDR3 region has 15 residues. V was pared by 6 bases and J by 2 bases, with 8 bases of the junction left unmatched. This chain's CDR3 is CASSGRTSYTDTQYF. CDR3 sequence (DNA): TGTGCCAGCAGCGGGAGGACCAGCTACACAGATACGCAGTATTTT.

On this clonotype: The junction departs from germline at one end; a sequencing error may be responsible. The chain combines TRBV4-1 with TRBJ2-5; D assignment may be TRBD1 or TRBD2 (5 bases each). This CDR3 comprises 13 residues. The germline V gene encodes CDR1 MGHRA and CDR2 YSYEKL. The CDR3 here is CASSRGPLGTQNF. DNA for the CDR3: TGCGCCAGCAGCCGAGGACCCCTAGGGACCCAGAACTTC.

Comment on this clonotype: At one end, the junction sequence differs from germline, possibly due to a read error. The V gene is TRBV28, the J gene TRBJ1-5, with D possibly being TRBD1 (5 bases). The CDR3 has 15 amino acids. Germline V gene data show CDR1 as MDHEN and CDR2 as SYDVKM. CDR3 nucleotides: TGTGCCAGCCTGAGAACTCGACAGTACAATCAGTCCCAGCATTTT. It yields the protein CASLRTRQYNQSQHF.

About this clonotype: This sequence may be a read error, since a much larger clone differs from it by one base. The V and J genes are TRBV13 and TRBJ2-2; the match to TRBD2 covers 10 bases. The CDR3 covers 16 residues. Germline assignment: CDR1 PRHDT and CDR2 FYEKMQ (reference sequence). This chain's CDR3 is CASNLQLAGYTWELFF. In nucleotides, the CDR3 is TGTGCCAGCAACTTACAACTAGCGGGGTACACCTGGGAGCTGTTTTTT.

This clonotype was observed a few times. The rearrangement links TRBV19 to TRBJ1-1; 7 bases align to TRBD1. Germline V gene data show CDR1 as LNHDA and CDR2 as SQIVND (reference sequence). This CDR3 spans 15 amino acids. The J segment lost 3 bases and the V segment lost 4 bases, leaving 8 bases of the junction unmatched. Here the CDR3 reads CASSNQVTGDTEAFF. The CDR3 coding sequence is TGTGCCAGTAGTAATCAGGTAACAGGGGACACTGAAGCTTTCTTT.

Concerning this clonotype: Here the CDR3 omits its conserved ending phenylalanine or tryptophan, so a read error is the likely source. The CDR3 DNA follows: TGCAGTGCTACACGACTAGCGGTTAGCTCCTACGAGCAGTACCTC. It yields the protein CSATRLAVSSYEQYL. This chain connects TRBV20-1 to TRBJ2-7; 9 bases match TRBD2. CDR3 size: 15 residues. CDR1 is DFQATT, CDR2 SNEGSKA, per germline (reference sequence). Losses at the gene ends were 4 bases for V and 0 bases for J; bases not matched to a gene: 7.

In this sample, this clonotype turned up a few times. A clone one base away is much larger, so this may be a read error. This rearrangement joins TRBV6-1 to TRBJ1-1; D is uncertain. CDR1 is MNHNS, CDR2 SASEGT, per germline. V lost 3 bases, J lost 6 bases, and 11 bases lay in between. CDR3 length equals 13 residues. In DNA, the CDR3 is TGTGCCAGCAGTGATGGGTCGGTGGCTGAAGCTTTCTTT. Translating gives CASSDGSVAEAFF.

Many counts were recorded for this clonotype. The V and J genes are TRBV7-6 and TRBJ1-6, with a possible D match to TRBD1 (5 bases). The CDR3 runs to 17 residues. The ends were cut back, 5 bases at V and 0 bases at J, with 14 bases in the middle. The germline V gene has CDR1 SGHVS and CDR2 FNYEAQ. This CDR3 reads CASSRQSLSSYNSPLHF. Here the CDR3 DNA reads TGTGCCAGCAGCAGACAGAGCCTTAGCTCCTATAATTCACCCCTCCACTTT. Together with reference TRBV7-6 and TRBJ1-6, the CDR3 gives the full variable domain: GAGVSQSPRYKVTKRGQDVALRCDPISGHVSLYWYRQALGQGPEFLTYFNYEAQQDKSGLPNDRFSAERPEGSISTLTIQRTEQRDSAMYRCASSRQSLSSYNSPLHFGNGTRLTVT.

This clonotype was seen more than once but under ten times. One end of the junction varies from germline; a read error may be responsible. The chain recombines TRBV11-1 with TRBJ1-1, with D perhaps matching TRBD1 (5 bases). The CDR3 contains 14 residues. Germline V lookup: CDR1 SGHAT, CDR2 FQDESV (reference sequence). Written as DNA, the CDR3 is TGTGCCAGCAGCACGATCGGGGGGATCACTGAAGCTTCCTTT. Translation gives CASSTIGGITEASF.

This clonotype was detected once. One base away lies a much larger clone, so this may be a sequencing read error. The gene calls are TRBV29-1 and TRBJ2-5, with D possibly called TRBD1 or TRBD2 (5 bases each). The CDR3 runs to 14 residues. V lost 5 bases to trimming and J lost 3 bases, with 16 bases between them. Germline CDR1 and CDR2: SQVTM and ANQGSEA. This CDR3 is CSVKVTRGKETQYF. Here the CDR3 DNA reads TGCAGCGTTAAAGTGACACGGGGCAAAGAGACCCAGTACTTC.